The 30 T cell receptor beta chains below come from one sample, sequenced in a study of blood T cell repertoires in COVID-19. The protocol was immunoSEQ multiplex PCR, while the TCRdb copy is restricted to in-frame clones and leaves out a portion. The data show tens of thousands of clones, with around 88% seen just once and approximately 5.9% held by the top ten. Sequencing was carried out using peripheral blood. The receptors here all came from a man aged 55 to 70 with acute or convalescent COVID-19.

The V gene is TRBV4-3, the J gene TRBJ1-4, with TRBD1 matching over 8 bases. The junction had 13 bases not matched to a gene; V was cut back by 0 bases and J by 4 bases. Looked up from germline, CDR1 is LGHNA and CDR2 is YSLEER. This CDR3 spans 19 amino acids. The CDR3 sequence: CASSQDPIHRGLGNEKLFF. The CDR3 nucleotides are TGCGCCAGCAGCCAAGATCCCATACACAGGGGGTTGGGTAATGAAAAACTGTTTTTT.

V is TRBV7-3 and J is TRBJ1-6; 8 nucleotides align to TRBD1. Germline loops: CDR1 SGHTA, CDR2 FQGTGA. The CDR3 loop spans 15 amino acids. J was trimmed by 9 bases and V by 1 base; bases with no gene match: 5. In nucleotides, the CDR3 is TGTGCCAGCAGCTTAAATGGACAGGGCAGTTCACCCCTCCACTTT. Translating gives CASSLNGQGSSPLHF.

The chain has TRBV28 and TRBJ1-5, with D unresolved. Per germline, CDR1 MDHEN and CDR2 SYDVKM. Trimming cost V 6 bases and J 5 bases, with 14 bases left between them. The CDR3 length is 14 residues. The CDR3 reads CASSSGSHYQPQHF. The CDR3 DNA sequence: TGTGCCAGCAGCTCCGGGAGCCATTATCAGCCCCAGCATTTT.

The CDR3 here is CASSGQQRLDGYEKLFF. The CDR3 bases are TGTGCCAGCAGCGGCCAACAGCGGTTGGACGGCTATGAAAAACTGTTTTTT. This chain links TRBV9 with TRBJ1-4, with unresolved D. CDR1 and CDR2 (germline): SGDLS, YYNGEE. This CDR3 has 17 residues. Trimming removed 3 bases from V and 6 bases from J, with 21 bases in between.

This chain connects TRBV14 to TRBJ2-3, with 7 bases identical to TRBD1. The trim removed 4 bases at V and 0 bases at J, leaving 7 bases unmatched. Per the germline V gene, CDR1 is SGHDN and CDR2 is FVKESK. The CDR3 contains 16 residues. CDR3 in amino acids: CASSLQDRSSTDTQYF. The CDR3 bases are TGTGCCAGCAGCCTACAGGACAGGTCTAGCACAGATACGCAGTATTTT. Combining the CDR3 with reference TRBV14 and TRBJ2-3 gives the whole variable domain EAGVTQFPSHSVIEKGQTVTLRCDPISGHDNLYWYRRVMGKEIKFLLHFVKESKQDESGMPNNRFLAERTGGTYSTLKVQPAELEDSGVYFCASSLQDRSSTDTQYFGPGTRLTVL.

This sequence joins TRBV5-5 and TRBJ1-6; D may be TRBD1 (6 bases). The CDR3 length is 14 residues. CDR1 SGHKS and CDR2 YYEKEE come from the germline V gene (reference sequence). The CDR3 DNA is TGTGCGAGGGGGATGGACAGCCATAATTCACCCCTCCACTTT. Translating it yields CARGMDSHNSPLHF.

The rearrangement joins TRBV5-4 to TRBJ2-5, with 14 bases that match TRBD2. Trimming at V came to 1 base and at J to 5 bases, leaving 10 bases not matched to a gene. The germline gives CDR1 SGHNT, CDR2 YYREEE (reference sequence). The CDR3 contains 18 residues. CDR3 residues: CASSLMVTSGGAGETQYF. The CDR3 nucleotides read TGTGCCAGCAGCTTGATGGTGACTAGCGGGGGGGCCGGGGAGACCCAGTACTTC.

The chain employs TRBV7-9 and TRBJ1-1; no definite D call. This CDR3 has 11 amino acids. Per the germline V gene, CDR1 is SEHNR and CDR2 is FQNEAQ (reference sequence). V was pared by 7 bases and J by 7 bases, with 10 bases between. In DNA, the CDR3 is TGTGCCAGCACCCTCGGTCTTGAAGCTTTCTTT. It is translated as CASTLGLEAFF.

The rearrangement uses TRBV12-3 or TRBV12-4 and TRBJ1-3; D ambiguous. The V and J ends lost 3 bases and 2 bases respectively, with 2 bases between them. The CDR3 is made up of 12 amino acids. Written as DNA, the CDR3 is TGTGCCAGCAGTTTTACTGGAAACACCATATATTTT. Amino acid sequence: CASSFTGNTIYF.

V is TRBV4-3 and J is TRBJ1-1, with D possibly being TRBD1 (5 bases). Trimming removed 0 bases from V and 3 bases from J, with 14 bases in between. Germline CDR1 is LGHNA and CDR2 is YSLEER. CDR3 length: 16 amino acids. CDR3 residues: CASSQDGQGEDTEAFF. CDR3 nucleotide sequence: TGCGCCAGCAGCCAAGATGGCCAGGGTGAGGACACTGAAGCTTTCTTT.

The chain employs TRBV2 and TRBJ1-1, with 7 bases lining up with TRBD1. This CDR3 is 13 amino acids long. Germline CDR1 SNHLY, CDR2 FYNNEI. V shed 4 bases and J 5 bases; nucleotides not matched to a gene: 4. CDR3 sequence: CASSVDRETEAFF. CDR3 coding DNA: TGTGCCAGCAGTGTTGACAGGGAGACTGAAGCTTTCTTT.

The genes are TRBV9 and TRBJ1-2; D not resolved. V lost 1 base and J lost 6, with 7 bases in between. The germline gives CDR1 SGDLS, CDR2 YYNGEE. This CDR3 is built from 12 residues. This CDR3 reads CASSVTGDGYTF. DNA for the CDR3: TGTGCCAGCAGCGTAACCGGGGATGGCTACACCTTC.

The chain links TRBV7-8 to TRBJ2-1, with TRBD1 as a possible D gene (6 bases). The CDR3 is made up of 17 amino acids. Per germline, CDR1 SGHVS and CDR2 FQNEAQ. V was pared by 5 bases and J by 8 bases, with 25 bases between. The CDR3 here is CASSLRRVPGVRDEQFF. The CDR3 region has the DNA TGTGCCAGCAGCCTTCGGCGGGTCCCAGGGGTGCGGGATGAGCAGTTCTTC.

The J gene is TRBJ1-4, the V gene TRBV5-1; no clear D gene. The CDR3 loop spans 13 amino acids. V dropped 4 bases and J dropped 6 bases, with 10 bases sitting between them. Per germline, CDR1 SGHRS and CDR2 YFSETQ. CDR3 in DNA: TGCGCCAGCAGCGCCGACGGAGATGAAAAACTGTTTTTT. This codes for CASSADGDEKLFF.

V is TRBV19 and J is TRBJ1-5; D perhaps matches TRBD1 (5 bases). Deletions cut 4 bases from V and 4 bases from J, with 11 bases between. The CDR3 has 14 residues. CDR1 is LNHDA, CDR2 SQIVND, per germline (reference sequence). CDR3 in amino acids: CASSNQGGNQPQHF. CDR3 bases: TGTGCCAGTAGTAATCAGGGTGGGAATCAGCCCCAGCATTTT.

The rearrangement uses TRBV3-1 (or the pseudogene TRBV3-2) and TRBJ1-1; no definite D call. Germline V gives CDR1 LGHDT, CDR2 YNNKEL (reference sequence). The CDR3 extends over 13 amino acids. Trimming removed 8 bases from V and 1 base from J, with 11 bases in between. Written as DNA, the CDR3 is TGTGCCAGCTCACGCGGCTGGAACACTGAAGCTTTCTTT. It yields the protein CASSRGWNTEAFF.

The rearrangement uses TRBV4-2 and TRBJ2-7; 7 bases are a match to TRBD2. V gave up 0 bases and J gave up 3 bases; unmatched junction bases: 5. Germline values: CDR1 LGHNA, CDR2 YNFKEQ. The CDR3 sequence is 15 residues long. CDR3 amino acids: CASSQEGGKYYEQYF. Written as DNA, the CDR3 is TGTGCCAGCAGCCAAGAGGGAGGGAAATACTACGAGCAGTACTTC.

The chain links TRBV10-2 to TRBJ2-1; D unclear. Trimming took 2 bases from V and 5 from J, leaving 10 bases between them. The CDR3 extends over 14 amino acids. CDR1 is WSHSY, CDR2 SAAADI, per germline. For the CDR3, the DNA is TGCGCCAGCAGTGAGCGAGCGCCAAACAATGAGCAGTTCTTC. Its translation: CASSERAPNNEQFF.

Details on this clone: At one of its ends the junction is not consistent with the germline gene, which may arise from a read error. The chain couples TRBV11-3 to TRBJ2-7, with TRBD2 as a possible D gene (5 bases). The CDR3 spans 14 residues. Germline V gene data show CDR1 as SGHNT and CDR2 as YENEEA. The DNA for the CDR3 is TGTGCCAGCAGCCTAGACCGGGACTCCTACGAGCAGTACTTC. Protein: CASSLDRDSYEQYF.

The V call is TRBV7-2, the J call TRBJ2-3, with 9 bases aligning to TRBD2. This CDR3 region has 15 residues. After removal of 0 bases from V and 4 bases from J, the junction contained 2 bases not matched to a gene. Germline V lookup: CDR1 SGHTA, CDR2 FQGNSA. Here the CDR3 reads CASSLARGGADTQYF. The CDR3 nucleotides read TGTGCCAGCAGCTTAGCGCGGGGGGGGGCAGATACGCAGTATTTT.

The chain couples TRBV3-1 (or the pseudogene TRBV3-2) to TRBJ2-1; 9 positions match TRBD2. The CDR3 spans 17 residues. Germline-derived CDR1 and CDR2 are LGHDT and YNNKEL (reference sequence). Trimming removed 3 bases from V and 1 base from J; junction bases left unmatched: 7. The CDR3 DNA reads TGTGCCAGCAGCCAGTTGGCTAGCGGGGTGTCCTACAATGAGCAGTTCTTC. It is translated as CASSQLASGVSYNEQFF.

V is TRBV7-2 and J is TRBJ2-7; 7 bases match TRBD1. The CDR3 length is 16 residues. V shed 5 bases, J shed 4 bases, and the junction held 14 bases outside the gene matches. CDR1 and CDR2 (germline): SGHTA, FQGNSA. CDR3 region: CASSTQTGTVLYEQYF. DNA for the CDR3: TGTGCCAGCAGCACACAAACCGGGACAGTACTATACGAGCAGTACTTC.

V gene TRBV4-3 combines with J gene TRBJ1-4, with 11 bases identical to TRBD1. The CDR3 totals 16 residues. Per germline, CDR1 LGHNA and CDR2 YSLEER. V dropped 2 bases and J dropped 3; count of bases not matched to a gene: 2. In nucleotides, the CDR3 is TGCGCCAGCAGCCAAATGGGACAGGGGGCTAATGAAAAACTGTTTTTT. Translation: CASSQMGQGANEKLFF.

The V call is TRBV6-5, the J call TRBJ2-2; 9 nucleotides align to TRBD1. V lost 8 bases to trimming and J lost 9 bases; unmatched junction nucleotides: 10. Germline assignment: CDR1 MNHEY and CDR2 SVGAGI. The CDR3 runs to 14 residues. DNA for the CDR3: TGTGCCAGCGCGACCGGGACAGGGTTAAGGGAGCTGTTTTTT. Its translation is CASATGTGLRELFF.

In this sample, this clone turned up a few times. V gene TRBV30 combines with J gene TRBJ1-1; TRBD1 agrees at 7 bases. Germline-derived CDR1 and CDR2 are GTSNPN and SVGIG (reference sequence). The CDR3 sequence is 14 residues long. V trimming: 5 bases; J trimming: 5 bases; junction bases outside the gene matches: 11. CDR3 in amino acids: CAWDRGTRGTEAFF. DNA for the CDR3: TGTGCCTGGGATCGCGGGACCAGGGGGACTGAAGCTTTCTTT.

The CDR3 sequence is CASSSTRDRSNYEQYF. The CDR3 DNA is TGTGCCAGCAGTTCCACCCGGGACAGGAGTAACTACGAGCAGTACTTC. V gene TRBV28 combines with J gene TRBJ2-7; 8 nucleotides align to TRBD1. The trim removed 4 bases at V and 3 bases at J, leaving 11 bases unmatched. This CDR3 region has 16 residues. Germline V gene sequence: CDR1 MDHEN, CDR2 SYDVKM. Full variable domain (remainder filled in from reference TRBV28 and TRBJ2-7): DVKVTQSSRYLVKRTGEKVFLECVQDMDHENMFWYRQDPGLGLRLIYFSYDVKMKEKGDIPEGYSVSREKKERFSLILESASTNQTSMYLCASSSTRDRSNYEQYFGPGTRLTVT.

The chain is built from TRBV9 and TRBJ1-4; TRBD1 matches at 7 bases. V was clipped by 0 bases and J by 7 bases; unmatched bases: 3. CDR1 and CDR2 (germline): SGDLS, YYNGEE. The CDR3 covers 14 residues. The chain's CDR3 is CASSVAGGSEKLFF. The CDR3 DNA reads TGTGCCAGCAGCGTAGCAGGGGGGAGTGAAAAACTGTTTTTT.

The CDR3 loop is CASSQDAKQNQPQHF. The CDR3 DNA follows: TGCGCCAGCAGCCAAGACGCGAAACAGAATCAGCCCCAGCATTTT. The gene calls are TRBV4-3 and TRBJ1-5; D is uncertain. In germline, CDR1 is LGHNA, CDR2 YSLEER. Trimming left V 0 bases short and J 4 bases short, with 10 bases between. CDR3 length equals 15 residues.

The V and J genes are TRBV6-2 or TRBV6-3 and TRBJ1-6, with 7 positions matching TRBD1. This CDR3 has 17 amino acids. The trim removed 5 bases at V and 7 bases at J, leaving 14 bases unmatched. Germline CDR1 is MNHEY and CDR2 is SVGEGT. The CDR3 DNA sequence: TGTGCCAGCAGTCCAGACAGGGTTGGACGATCCAATTCACCCCTCCACTTT. It encodes CASSPDRVGRSNSPLHF.

The chain has TRBV7-3 and TRBJ1-2; tentative D call: TRBD1 (6 bases). The CDR3 has 13 residues. V lost 5 bases and J lost 7, with 14 bases in between. The germline CDR1 and CDR2 sequences are SGHTA and FQGTGA. The CDR3 nucleotides read TGTGCCAGCAGCAAAACTGGGGGCGGTGGCTACACCTTC. Its protein is CASSKTGGGGYTF. The full variable domain, in which reference TRBV7-3 and TRBJ1-2 provide the parts outside the CDR3, is GAGVSQTPSNKVTEKGKYVELRCDPISGHTALYWYRQSLGQGPEFLIYFQGTGAADDSGLPNDRFFAVRPEGSVSTLKIQRTERGDSAVYLCASSKTGGGGYTFGSGTRLTVV.